The T cell receptor beta chain under discussion was sequenced for a study of T-cell memory formation after mild COVID-19. TCRdb reprocessed the 5' RACE reads via MiXCR and lists one record per CDR3 protein. The table includes 500,000 to 650,000 distinct CDR3 sequences, 20% to 25% detected once. This clonotype was seen a few times. This CDR3 is 14 amino acids long. Per the germline V gene, CDR1 is SGHRS and CDR2 is YFSETQ. Deletions cut 4 bases from V and 4 bases from J, with 12 bases between. Material for sequencing was PBMCs or a T cell subset sorted from them (not recorded which). The chain uses TRBV5-1 and TRBJ1-3; D gene unclear. The TCR originated in an adult woman who had mild COVID-19 (a few samples of this study predate the infection). Cell type and time point are not known. CDR3 residues: CASSLEGTGNTIYF. The DNA for the CDR3 is TGCGCCAGCAGCCTGGAGGGCACGGGAAACACCATATATTTT.